The 20 T cell receptor beta chains reported below all come from one sample, sequenced in a study of blood T cell repertoires in COVID-19. TCRdb's table, derived via immunoSEQ multiplex PCR, lists solely in-frame clones and lacks some. The table records a few hundred thousand clones, 85% to 90% of them present only once. The sample taken for sequencing was PBMCs or T cells enriched from blood (not recorded which). The source is a young woman who had recovered from COVID-19.

The chain couples TRBV18 to TRBJ2-3, with TRBD2 matching 7 bases. The CDR3 totals 15 residues. Germline CDR1 reads KGHSH; CDR2 reads LQKENI. J gave up 1 base and V 3 bases, and 4 bases lay outside the gene matches. In nucleotides, the CDR3 is TGTGCCAGCTCACCGGGAGGGGCTCGCACAGATACGCAGTATTTT. Translating gives CASSPGGARTDTQYF.

This clone occurred once. The V and J genes are TRBV6-5 and TRBJ1-2; D is unresolved. The CDR3 is 13 amino acids. V was trimmed by 0 bases and J by 2 bases, leaving 4 bases between them. Germline lookup yields CDR1 MNHEY and CDR2 SVGAGI. The CDR3 loop reads CASSYSRNYGYTF. CDR3 DNA: TGTGCCAGCAGTTACTCTCGGAACTATGGCTACACCTTC.

The gene calls are TRBV27 and TRBJ1-5; TRBD1 is a possible D gene (6 bases). Germline CDR1 MNHEY, CDR2 SMNVEV (reference sequence). This CDR3 region has 14 residues. V was trimmed by 4 bases and J by 4 bases, leaving 11 bases between them. The CDR3 protein is CASSSPTGNQPQHF. The CDR3 coding sequence is TGTGCCAGCAGTTCCCCGACAGGAAATCAGCCCCAGCATTTT.

This clone is a singleton in its sample. V and J are TRBV6-5 and TRBJ1-3, with D perhaps TRBD1 (5 bases). V dropped 6 bases and J dropped 1 base, with 10 bases sitting between them. This CDR3 comprises 14 residues. Germline V lookup: CDR1 MNHEY, CDR2 SVGAGI. The CDR3 reads CASSPGTSGNTIYF. CDR3 nucleotides: TGTGCCAGCAGCCCCGGGACTTCTGGAAACACCATATATTTT.

This chain joins TRBV10-1 and TRBJ1-2; the D gene is possibly TRBD1 (5 bases). CDR1 is WNHNN and CDR2 is SYGVQD in the germline V gene (reference sequence). Trimming cost V 7 bases and J 7 bases, with 10 bases left between them. The CDR3 runs 11 residues. CDR3 in amino acids: CASTGLGGYTF. The CDR3 DNA is TGCGCCAGCACAGGGTTGGGTGGCTACACCTTC.

The J gene is TRBJ2-3, the V gene TRBV27, with D possibly matching TRBD2 (5 bases). Germline CDR1 and CDR2: MNHEY and SMNVEV (reference sequence). The CDR3 runs to 15 residues. V lost 5 bases to trimming and J lost 6 bases, with 18 bases between them. As DNA, the CDR3 is TGTGCCAGCAGTCTCTTCCTGACTATCCCGGATACGCAGTATTTT. Its protein is CASSLFLTIPDTQYF.

This clone turned up a few times. This chain uses TRBV7-2 with TRBJ1-4; D remains ambiguous. Germline values: CDR1 SGHTA, CDR2 FQGNSA. The CDR3 is made up of 16 amino acids. Trimming took off 1 base at V and 8 bases at J, with 17 bases between the two ends. DNA of the CDR3: TGTGCCAGCAGCTTAGGTCCCTCCCGGAGCCCCGAAAAACTGTTTTTT. It translates to CASSLGPSRSPEKLFF.

The chain couples TRBV18 to TRBJ1-2; D is undetermined. Germline V CDR1 and CDR2: KGHSH, LQKENI. V lost 3 bases and J lost 5, with 19 bases in between. The CDR3 has 16 amino acids. The CDR3 sequence is CASSPAPVSSRYGYTF. The CDR3 nucleotides read TGTGCCAGCTCACCTGCCCCGGTATCATCTCGTTATGGCTACACCTTC.

This clone occurred a few times. The genes are TRBV18 and TRBJ1-5; no reliable D call. Trimming cost V 6 bases and J 0 bases, with 15 bases left between them. Germline CDR1 KGHSH, CDR2 LQKENI. The CDR3 length is 16 residues. The CDR3 nucleotides are TGTGCCAGCTCGAGCAGGTCGGCAGCTAGCAATCAGCCCCAGCATTTT. Protein: CASSSRSAASNQPQHF.

This CDR3 reads CASSPDIRAPLHF. CDR3 in DNA: TGTGCCAGCTCACCGGACATTAGGGCACCCCTCCACTTT. The chain links TRBV18 to TRBJ1-6, with D possibly matching TRBD1 (5 bases). Per the germline V gene, CDR1 is KGHSH and CDR2 is LQKENI. V lost 3 bases and J 11 bases, leaving 11 bases between the germline ends. The CDR3 has 13 amino acids.

V and J are TRBV7-6 and TRBJ2-2, with D maybe TRBD1 (7 bases). Trimming took 5 bases from V and 1 from J, leaving 11 bases between them. This CDR3 contains 15 residues. CDR1 and CDR2 from the germline V gene are SGHVS and FNYEAQ. CDR3 bases: TGTGCCAGCAGCCGACAGGGACTGAACACCGGGGAGCTGTTTTTT. Amino acids: CASSRQGLNTGELFF.

This clone was observed a handful of times. This chain links TRBV29-1 with TRBJ1-1, with 7 bases lining up with TRBD1. Germline loops: CDR1 SQVTM, CDR2 ANQGSEA. The V gene end was trimmed by 3 bases and the J gene end by 4 bases; junction bases not matched to a gene: 5. The CDR3 length is 13 residues. The CDR3 protein is CSVDRGHITEAFF. CDR3 nucleotide sequence: TGCAGCGTTGATAGGGGGCATATCACTGAAGCTTTCTTT.

The gene calls are TRBV5-1 and TRBJ2-2; 12 positions agree with TRBD2. Germline CDR1 is SGHRS and CDR2 is YFSETQ. The length of the CDR3 is 18 residues. Germline trimming cut 4 bases from V and 0 bases from J; bases unmatched to any gene: 7. CDR3: CASSLPLAGGPNTGELFF. The CDR3 DNA reads TGCGCCAGCAGCCTTCCACTAGCGGGGGGCCCGAACACCGGGGAGCTGTTTTTT.

V gene TRBV9 combines with J gene TRBJ1-6; 9 bases match TRBD1. Germline V gives CDR1 SGDLS, CDR2 YYNGEE. J was trimmed by 7 bases and V by 0 bases; bases with no gene match: 11. The length of the CDR3 is 18 residues. Here the CDR3 DNA reads TGTGCCAGCAGCGTAGGTATGGTTGGGACAGGGCGCAATTCACCCCTCCACTTT. Translating it yields CASSVGMVGTGRNSPLHF.

The CDR3 here is CASSDRVRPQHF. CDR3 bases: TGTGCCAGCAGTGACAGGGTTCGGCCCCAGCATTTT. The V call is TRBV2, the J call TRBJ1-5; maybe TRBD1 (5 bases). CDR1 SNHLY and CDR2 FYNNEI come from the germline V gene. CDR3 length equals 12 residues. The V end lost 3 bases, the J end lost 9 bases, and 9 bases lay between the germline ends.

The CDR3 sequence is CASSLEFWGPDGYTF. Written as DNA, the CDR3 is TGTGCCAGCAGCTTAGAATTCTGGGGGCCAGATGGCTACACCTTC. The rearrangement links TRBV7-2 to TRBJ1-2, with D perhaps TRBD1 (6 bases). V dropped 1 base and J dropped 6 bases, with 15 bases sitting between them. Germline CDR1 SGHTA, CDR2 FQGNSA. The CDR3 sequence is 15 residues long. Using reference TRBV7-2 and TRBJ1-2 for the parts outside the CDR3, the full variable domain is GAGVSQSPSNKVTEKGKDVELRCDPISGHTALYWYRQSLGQGLEFLIYFQGNSAPDKSGLPSDRFSAERTGGSVSTLTIQRTQQEDSAVYLCASSLEFWGPDGYTFGSGTRLTVV.

The chain has TRBV5-8 and TRBJ2-7; no definite D call. This CDR3 contains 12 residues. Germline V CDR1 and CDR2: SGHTS, YDEGEE. Between the trimmed V and J ends, which lost 1 base and 12 bases, there was a span of 14 bases. CDR3 sequence reads: CASSLLFNLLYF. As DNA, the CDR3 is TGTGCCAGCAGCTTGCTATTTAATCTGCTGTACTTC.

The CDR3 DNA follows: TGTGCCAGCAGTTACTCCTGGGGACAGGGGGCCAACGAGCAGTACTTC. Protein: CASSYSWGQGANEQYF. V and J are TRBV6-2 or TRBV6-3 and TRBJ2-7; 12 bases align to TRBD1. Per germline, CDR1 MNHEY and CDR2 SVGEGT. The CDR3 spans 16 residues. J was trimmed by 5 bases and V by 0 bases; bases with no gene match: 5.

V gene TRBV19 combines with J gene TRBJ1-2; 8 nucleotides line up with TRBD1. The length of the CDR3 is 13 residues. V was pared by 1 base and J by 12 bases, with 7 bases of the junction left unmatched. Germline V CDR1 and CDR2: LNHDA, SQIVND (reference sequence). The CDR3 region is CASSIAEQGGNTF. The CDR3 DNA sequence: TGTGCCAGTAGTATAGCCGAACAGGGGGGAAACACCTTC. Filled out from reference TRBV19 and TRBJ1-2, the complete variable domain reads DGGITQSPKYLFRKEGQNVTLSCEQNLNHDAMYWYRQDPGQGLRLIYYSQIVNDFQKGDIAEGYSVSREKKESFPLTVTSAQKNPTAFYLCASSIAEQGGNTFGSGTRLTVV.

The rearrangement uses TRBV28 and TRBJ1-2; D is unclear. Trimming left V 3 bases short and J 8 bases short, with 13 bases between. This CDR3 region has 13 residues. CDR1 MDHEN and CDR2 SYDVKM come from the germline V gene. CDR3 sequence: CASSLDSKRGYTF. The CDR3 DNA is TGTGCCAGCAGTTTGGACTCAAAGAGAGGCTACACCTTC.